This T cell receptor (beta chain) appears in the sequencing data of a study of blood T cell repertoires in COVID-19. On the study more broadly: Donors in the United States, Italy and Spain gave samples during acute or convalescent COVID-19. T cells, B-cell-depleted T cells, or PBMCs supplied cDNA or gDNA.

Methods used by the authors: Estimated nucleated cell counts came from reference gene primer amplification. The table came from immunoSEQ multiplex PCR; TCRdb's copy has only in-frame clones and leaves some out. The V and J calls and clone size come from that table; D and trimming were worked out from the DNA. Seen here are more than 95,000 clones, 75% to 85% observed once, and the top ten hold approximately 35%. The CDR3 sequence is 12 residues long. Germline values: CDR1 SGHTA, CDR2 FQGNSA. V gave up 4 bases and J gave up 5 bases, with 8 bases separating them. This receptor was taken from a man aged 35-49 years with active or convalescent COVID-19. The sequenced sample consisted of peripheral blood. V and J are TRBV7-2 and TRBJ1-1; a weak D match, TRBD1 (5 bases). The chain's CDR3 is CASSSRVTEAFF. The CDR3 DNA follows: TGTGCCAGCAGCTCCAGGGTTACTGAAGCTTTCTTT.